This T cell receptor (beta chain) originates from a study of graft-versus-host responses after intestinal transplantation listed by TCRdb under 2021. With regard to the full study: Recipients received multivisceral, liver-intestinal, or isolated intestinal transplants. Donor T cell macrochimerism was defined as a peak of at least 4% donor T cells among recipient peripheral blood mononuclear cells. After intestinal transplantation, graft-versus-host and host-versus-graft alloreactive T cell clones were followed in the graft, circulation and bone marrow using bulk TCR-beta CDR3 sequencing. The cohort enrolled 24 intestinal transplant recipients including one retransplant, and a few patients lacking pretransplant specimens were excluded. Anti-thymocyte globulin induction was given to all recipients, followed by maintenance tacrolimus and steroids for two to four years. Alloreactive clones were identified by sequencing pre-transplant mixed lymphocyte reaction products and comparing them with unstimulated pre-transplant donor and recipient T cells. Samples from a few later patients were sequenced in-house on an Illumina MiSeq with MiXCR processing rather than by the commercial service. Overall study results and their limits: In patients with donor T cell macrochimerism, the allografts had high GvH to HvG T cell clonal ratios. The conclusions were limited by the relatively low number and heterogeneity of the intestinal transplant patients. GvH clones were detected in recipient bone marrow, and some appeared earlier in ileal mucosa or blood, consistent with an intestinal mucosal origin. Early after transplant, declines in HvG clones were associated with peak levels of circulating GvH clones.

Trimming at the junction amounts to 4 bases on V and 0 bases on J, and the germline ends lie 17 bases apart. The CDR3 sequence holds 17 residues, the cysteine and phenylalanine included. Of all the DNA, just the CDR3 is kept, 51 bases in frame from base 1. Based on the germline V gene (reference sequence), the CDR1 and CDR2 sequences are MNHEY and SMNVEV. Remarks on this clone: It lacks a known antigen. Nothing much larger sits one base from this clone, and base qualities are not available.

In the first month after transplant, blood samples were collected up to 4 times, and after that at least monthly when available. Library method: the immunoSEQ multiplex PCR assay. For most patients, genomic DNA was subjected to high-throughput TCR-beta CDR3 sequencing by Adaptive Biotechnologies. As for the original processing: Adaptive's ImmunoSEQ software supplied the TCR sequencing data for 15 to 20 patients, while MiXCR and VDJtools were used to process a few other patients. CDR3 nucleotide sequences shared between donor and recipient were removed because the origin of such sequences could not be assigned. Alloreactive clones required at least 2-fold expansion over unstimulated cells and minimum CFSE-low frequency of 0.002% (template counts) or 0.001% (read counts). Clones detected in sequenced pre-transplant spleen, lymph node, or MLR CFSE-low populations of the donor or recipient were defined as mappable. The cumulative frequency of alloreactive clones was calculated as a percentage of all sequences, weighted by copy number. The table comes from immuneACCESS by way of TCRdb, which keeps in-frame sequences with V and J called. Part of the clones is missing from these tables; in studies checked, under half for an unresolved V gene and the rest for unknown reasons. The V and J calls and clone size are taken from that table; D and trimming were inferred from the DNA. In all, the sample holds fewer than 100,000 clones, and approximately 85% of those were seen once. The ten largest clones represent 1.4% of the sample.

The sequence was collected from a human patient who received an intestinal transplant, so some T cells may come from the graft donor. Sample: PBMCs, taken 255 days after intestinal transplant. The rearrangement combines TRBV27 with TRBJ2-3; the D gene is perhaps TRBD1, on 6 matching bases. The CDR3 in this case is CASSSATRQASTDTQYF. The nucleotides are TGTGCCAGCAGTTCGGCTACCCGACAGGCTAGCACAGATACGCAGTATTTT.